This T cell receptor beta chain comes out of a study of healthy donors' naive CD4 and CD8 T cells. A linear amplification protocol produced the TCR libraries from 500 ng of total RNA. TCRdb reprocessed the reads via MiXCR and lists one record per CDR3 protein. Of 150,000 to 200,000 distinct CDR3 sequences listed, 65% to 75% are singletons. Source material: naive CD4+ and CD8+ T cells sorted from blood, pooled from several donors. This receptor was obtained from a pool of human donors in good health; the sample pools cells from several healthy donors.

The CDR3 is CASAAGPTGELFF. For the CDR3, the DNA is TGTGCCAGCGCGGCGGGGCCAACCGGGGAGCTGTTTTTT. V and J are TRBV6-6 and TRBJ2-2, with D perhaps matching TRBD2 (6 bases). V was clipped by 8 bases and J by 5 bases, with 12 bases between them. Germline CDR1 is MNHNY and CDR2 is SVGAGI (reference sequence). This CDR3 has 13 amino acids.